The 21 T cell receptor beta chains below come from one sample, sequenced in a study of control samples from healthy donors and cancer patients. Method: immunoSEQ multiplex PCR; TCRdb's copy keeps in-frame clones and lacks some. The table lists some 220,000 clones, just under 95% of them singletons. Source material: blood. The receptors were sampled from a man aged 45 to 65 in good health.

The chain recombines TRBV25-1 with TRBJ1-1; unclear D gene. Germline assignment: CDR1 MGHDK and CDR2 SYGVNS. The V gene lost 4 bases and the J gene lost 1 base, with 7 bases spanning the gap. This CDR3 contains 13 residues. CDR3 sequence (DNA): TGTGCCAGCAGTGTTCGGAAGAACACTGAAGCTTTCTTT. Translating gives CASSVRKNTEAFF. Full variable domain (rest looked up from reference TRBV25-1 and TRBJ1-1): EADIYQTPRYLVIGTGKKITLECSQTMGHDKMYWYQQDPGMELHLIHYSYGVNSTEKGDLSSESTVSRIRTEHFPLTLESARPSHTSQYLCASSVRKNTEAFFGQGTRLTVV.

The chain links TRBV7-9 to TRBJ2-1; D is possibly TRBD1 or TRBD2 (5 bases each). This CDR3 has 13 residues. V lost 5 bases to trimming and J lost 5 bases, with 10 bases between them. Germline V gene sequence: CDR1 SEHNR, CDR2 FQNEAQ (reference sequence). The CDR3, as DNA: TGTGCCAGCAGCACCGGGGCGCACAATGAGCAGTTCTTC. Its protein product is CASSTGAHNEQFF. The complete variable domain, with remaining parts taken from reference TRBV7-9 and TRBJ2-1, reads DTGVSQNPRHKITKRGQNVTFRCDPISEHNRLYWYRQTLGQGPEFLTYFQNEAQLEKSRLLSDRFSAERPKGSFSTLEIQRTEQGDSAMYLCASSTGAHNEQFFGPGTRLTVL.

This chain links TRBV15 with TRBJ2-5; no reliable D call. CDR3 length: 12 amino acids. The germline gives CDR1 LNHNV, CDR2 YYDKDF (reference sequence). V was cut by 0 bases and J by 6 bases, with 5 bases left in between. The CDR3 reads CATSRDRQTQYF. CDR3 DNA sequence: TGTGCCACCAGCAGAGACCGCCAGACCCAGTACTTC.

This clone was seen only once. The chain couples TRBV28 to TRBJ1-6; D gene unclear. The germline V gene has CDR1 MDHEN and CDR2 SYDVKM. V lost 2 bases to trimming and J lost 11 bases, with 16 bases between them. The CDR3 runs to 15 residues. The CDR3 loop is CASSLASGYRTPLHF. As DNA, the CDR3 is TGTGCCAGCAGTTTAGCTTCAGGCTATCGAACACCCCTCCACTTT.

The chain uses TRBV5-1 and TRBJ1-3, with D uncertain. Trimming took off 0 bases at V and 4 bases at J, with 11 bases between the two ends. This CDR3 comprises 15 residues. CDR1 is SGHRS and CDR2 is YFSETQ in the germline V gene. CDR3 nucleotides: TGCGCCAGCAGCTTGGGCCCGGATAAGGGAAACACCATATATTTT. It yields the protein CASSLGPDKGNTIYF.

The chain is built from TRBV7-3 and TRBJ2-7, with 7 bases aligning to TRBD1. After removal of 5 bases from V and 6 bases from J, the junction contained 7 bases not matched to a gene. Germline CDR1 reads SGHTA; CDR2 reads FQGTGA. There are 13 residues in the CDR3. The CDR3 sequence is CASSVRQGGEQYF. In DNA form, the CDR3 reads TGTGCCAGCAGCGTCAGACAGGGTGGCGAGCAGTACTTC.

The chain is built from TRBV4-3 and TRBJ2-3, with D possibly matching TRBD2 (5 bases). The CDR3 contains 12 residues. V was clipped by 5 bases and J by 11 bases, with 14 bases between them. Germline CDR1 reads LGHNA; CDR2 reads YSLEER. The CDR3 sequence: CASSGRHSLQYF. CDR3 nucleotide sequence: TGCGCCAGCAGCGGGAGACATTCCTTGCAGTATTTT.

The chain is built from TRBV7-8 and TRBJ2-1; perhaps TRBD2 as D (5 bases). This CDR3 is 14 amino acids long. The V end lost 1 base, the J end lost 12 bases, and 16 bases lay between the germline ends. From germline, CDR1 is SGHVS and CDR2 FQNEAQ. CDR3 sequence: CASSLGPGSKAQFF. The DNA of the CDR3 is TGTGCCAGCAGCTTAGGCCCGGGATCTAAGGCGCAGTTCTTC. The whole variable domain, filled in from reference TRBV7-8 and TRBJ2-1, reads GAGVSQSPRYKVAKRGQDVALRCDPISGHVSLFWYQQALGQGPEFLTYFQNEAQLDKSGLPSDRFFAERPEGSVSTLKIQRTQQEDSAVYLCASSLGPGSKAQFFGPGTRLTVL.

As regards this clone: The identical CDR3 is also encoded by other nucleotide sequences in the sample. The chain couples TRBV18 to TRBJ2-2; TRBD1 matches at 12 bases. The CDR3 runs to 16 residues. Germline CDR1 is KGHSH and CDR2 is LQKENI. The V gene end was trimmed by 4 bases and the J gene end by 5 bases; junction bases not matched to a gene: 5. CDR3 sequence (DNA): TGTGCCAGCTCACGGCCGGGACAGGGGGCGACCGGGGAGCTGTTTTTT. Translated: CASSRPGQGATGELFF.

The chain links TRBV2 to TRBJ1-2, with 7 bases matching TRBD1. The V and J ends lost 6 bases and 1 base, in that order; junction bases with no gene match: 11. The germline gives CDR1 SNHLY, CDR2 FYNNEI. This CDR3 comprises 16 residues. DNA of the CDR3: TGTGCCAGCAGACACCGGGACAGATACGATAACTATGGCTACACCTTC. This encodes CASRHRDRYDNYGYTF.

The V gene is TRBV7-9, the J gene TRBJ1-6, with D possibly matching TRBD1 (6 bases). The CDR3 runs to 19 residues. In germline, CDR1 is SEHNR, CDR2 FQNEAQ (reference sequence). Trimming removed 5 bases at V and 14 bases at J, with 34 bases between. CDR3 DNA: TGTGCCAGCAGCAAAGGGGGTAAAGGACAGACCTATGGAGGTATGGCCCTCCACTTT. This codes for CASSKGGKGQTYGGMALHF.

The chain combines TRBV7-2 with TRBJ2-3; 8 bases are shared with TRBD1. V lost 3 bases, J lost 5 bases, and 10 bases stayed unmatched. The CDR3 spans 16 residues. Germline-derived CDR1 and CDR2 are SGHTA and FQGNSA. The CDR3 sequence is CASSLGGRGRGDTQYF. The CDR3 nucleotides are TGTGCCAGCAGCTTGGGGGGCAGGGGGCGCGGAGATACGCAGTATTTT.

The chain couples TRBV5-1 to TRBJ1-5, with a weak D call TRBD1 (5 bases). This CDR3 is built from 13 residues. The V end lost 7 bases, the J end lost 4 bases, and 12 bases lay between the germline ends. The germline gives CDR1 SGHRS, CDR2 YFSETQ. CDR3 protein: CASGGDWNQPQHF. As DNA, the CDR3 is TGCGCCAGCGGAGGGGATTGGAATCAGCCCCAGCATTTT.

This clone has a single count. The junction does not match germline at one end; this may be a read error. The rearrangement links TRBV29-1 to TRBJ2-7; D not certain. The CDR3 length is 12 residues. The germline V gene has CDR1 SQVTM and CDR2 ANQGSEA. CDR3 nucleotide sequence: TGCAGCGTCGAAGAAAGCTCCTACGAGCAGTACTTC. Translation: CSVEESSYEQYF.

This rearrangement joins TRBV7-8 to TRBJ2-1; TRBD1 agrees at 7 bases. Germline V gene sequence: CDR1 SGHVS, CDR2 FQNEAQ. The CDR3 spans 16 residues. V lost 1 base and J lost 7; bases outside the gene matches: 10. The CDR3 sequence is CASSLDVGTARNEQFF. CDR3 nucleotides: TGTGCCAGCAGCTTAGACGTTGGGACAGCCAGGAATGAGCAGTTCTTC.

The chain couples TRBV6-5 to TRBJ2-3; perhaps TRBD2 as D (5 bases). This CDR3 has 11 amino acids. Germline V lookup: CDR1 MNHEY, CDR2 SVGAGI. Deletions cut 4 bases from V and 11 bases from J, with 10 bases between. The DNA for the CDR3 is TGTGCCAGCAGTTCCCGGGATCTGCAGTATTTT. Amino acids: CASSSRDLQYF.

V and J are TRBV7-9 and TRBJ2-2; TRBD1 is a possible D gene (5 bases). Germline CDR1 SEHNR, CDR2 FQNEAQ (reference sequence). Trimming stripped 1 base from V and 6 bases from J, with 12 bases between. The CDR3 consists of 15 residues. The CDR3 loop is CASSLGSRVSGELFF. Here the CDR3 DNA reads TGTGCCAGCAGCTTAGGCAGCAGGGTTTCCGGGGAGCTGTTTTTT.

The rearrangement joins TRBV25-1 to TRBJ2-5; D may be TRBD2 (6 bases). This CDR3 contains 13 residues. V was cut by 1 base and J by 6 bases, with 9 bases left in between. From germline, CDR1 is MGHDK and CDR2 SYGVNS. The CDR3 coding sequence is TGTGCCAGCAGTGAATGGGGGGTGAAGACCCAGTACTTC. Its protein is CASSEWGVKTQYF.

This clone was recorded once. The chain combines TRBV14 with TRBJ2-7, with 9 bases identical to TRBD1. Germline CDR1 SGHDN, CDR2 FVKESK. With V trimmed by 4 bases and J by 4 bases, 8 bases remained unmatched. The CDR3 runs 15 residues. CDR3 residues: CASSRTGAGLYEQYF. CDR3 nucleotide sequence: TGTGCCAGCAGCCGGACAGGGGCCGGCCTTTACGAGCAGTACTTC.

The chain couples TRBV29-1 to TRBJ2-7; D could derive from TRBD1 or TRBD2 (5 bases each). Trimming took 6 bases from V and 0 from J, leaving 15 bases between them. The germline V gene has CDR1 SQVTM and CDR2 ANQGSEA. CDR3 length: 14 amino acids. CDR3 nucleotide sequence: TGCAGCGTCCTGAGGGGTGCTCGCTCCTACGAGCAGTACTTC. The encoded protein is CSVLRGARSYEQYF.

This clone showed up just a few times. The rearrangement links TRBV2 to TRBJ1-4; 8 bases are a match to TRBD1. V shed 3 bases, J shed 3 bases, and the junction held 3 bases outside the gene matches. Germline V gene lookup returns CDR1 SNHLY and CDR2 FYNNEI. The CDR3 spans 15 residues. CDR3 sequence: CASSDPGQANEKLFF. In DNA, the CDR3 is TGTGCCAGCAGTGATCCGGGACAGGCTAATGAAAAACTGTTTTTT.